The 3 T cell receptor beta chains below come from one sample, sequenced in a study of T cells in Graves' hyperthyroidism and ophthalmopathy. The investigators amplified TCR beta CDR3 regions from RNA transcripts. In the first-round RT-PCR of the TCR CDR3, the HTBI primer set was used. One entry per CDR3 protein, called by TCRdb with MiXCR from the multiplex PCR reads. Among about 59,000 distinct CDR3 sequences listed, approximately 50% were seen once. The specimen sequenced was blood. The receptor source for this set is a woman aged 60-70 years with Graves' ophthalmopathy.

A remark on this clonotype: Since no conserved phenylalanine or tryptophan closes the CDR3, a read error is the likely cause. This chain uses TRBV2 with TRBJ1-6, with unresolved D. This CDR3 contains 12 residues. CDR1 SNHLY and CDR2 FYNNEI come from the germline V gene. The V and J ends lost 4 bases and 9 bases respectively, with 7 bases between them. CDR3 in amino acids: CASSVRGSPLHS. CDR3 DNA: TGTGCCAGCAGTGTTAGAGGTTCACCCCTCCACTCT.

In DNA form, the CDR3 reads TGTGCCAGCAGCTTAGCCGGGAATGGCTACACCTTC. Amino acid sequence: CASSLAGNGYTF. V is TRBV7-7 and J is TRBJ1-2; D is uncertain. The V and J ends lost 0 bases and 6 bases respectively, with 5 bases between them. Germline V gives CDR1 SSHAT, CDR2 FNYEAQ (reference sequence). The CDR3 consists of 12 residues.

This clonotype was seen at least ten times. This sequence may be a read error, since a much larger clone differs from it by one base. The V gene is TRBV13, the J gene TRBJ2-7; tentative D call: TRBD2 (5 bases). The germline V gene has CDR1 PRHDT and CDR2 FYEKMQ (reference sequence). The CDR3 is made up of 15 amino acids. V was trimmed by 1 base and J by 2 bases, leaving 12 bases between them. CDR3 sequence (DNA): TGTGCCAGCAGCTTAGCCGGGGATAGCGCCTACGAGCAGTACTTC. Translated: CASSLAGDSAYEQYF.